This T cell receptor (beta chain) was captured in a study of T cells after yellow fever vaccination. Study-level information: The SMART-Seq v4 Ultra Low Input method served to prepare the low-cell-number fractions.

Study-level results: Booster samples showed a return of most primary-vaccination clones (around 95% CD4, around 85% CD8). Researchers cautioned that FACS-sorted repertoires could harbor abundant clonotypes contaminating from the bulk population.

Germline CDR1 and CDR2: MNHNS and SASEGT. V shed 8 bases, J shed 4 bases, and the junction held 4 bases outside the gene matches. The CDR3 covers 13 residues. Template switching by 5'RACE produced TCR cDNA, adding a universal primer site and UMIs. One entry per CDR3 protein, called by TCRdb with MiXCR from the 5' RACE reads. This sample has over 120,000 distinct CDR3 sequences, with 5% to 7.5% found just once. Comments on this clonotype: What it recognizes is unknown. This may come from a read error, since a much larger clone is one base off.

The sequencing here drew on CD4+ T cells sorted from PBMCs, taken 10 days after the yellow fever booster vaccination. This receptor was obtained from a young man who received the YFV17D yellow fever vaccine. The gene calls are TRBV6-1 and TRBJ2-7; 11 positions match TRBD2. The CDR3 reads CASGIAGGYEQYF. For the CDR3, the DNA is TGTGCCAGCGGAATAGCGGGAGGGTACGAGCAGTACTTC.